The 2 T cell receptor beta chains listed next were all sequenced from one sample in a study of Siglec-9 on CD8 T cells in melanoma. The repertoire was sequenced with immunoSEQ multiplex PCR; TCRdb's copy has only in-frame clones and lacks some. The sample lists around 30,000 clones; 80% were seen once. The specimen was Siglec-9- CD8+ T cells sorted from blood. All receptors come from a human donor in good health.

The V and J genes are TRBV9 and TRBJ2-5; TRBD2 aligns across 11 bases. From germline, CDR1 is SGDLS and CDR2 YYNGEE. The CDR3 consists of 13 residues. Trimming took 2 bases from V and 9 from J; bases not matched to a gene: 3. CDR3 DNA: TGTGCCAGCAGCGTGGCTAGCGGGGGGTCCCAGTACTTC. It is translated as CASSVASGGSQYF.

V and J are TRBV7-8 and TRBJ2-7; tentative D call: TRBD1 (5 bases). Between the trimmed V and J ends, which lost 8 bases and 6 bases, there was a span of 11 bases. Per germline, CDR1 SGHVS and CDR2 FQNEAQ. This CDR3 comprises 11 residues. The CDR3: CASGAVGEQYF. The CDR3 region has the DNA TGTGCCAGCGGGGCTGTGGGCGAGCAGTACTTC.